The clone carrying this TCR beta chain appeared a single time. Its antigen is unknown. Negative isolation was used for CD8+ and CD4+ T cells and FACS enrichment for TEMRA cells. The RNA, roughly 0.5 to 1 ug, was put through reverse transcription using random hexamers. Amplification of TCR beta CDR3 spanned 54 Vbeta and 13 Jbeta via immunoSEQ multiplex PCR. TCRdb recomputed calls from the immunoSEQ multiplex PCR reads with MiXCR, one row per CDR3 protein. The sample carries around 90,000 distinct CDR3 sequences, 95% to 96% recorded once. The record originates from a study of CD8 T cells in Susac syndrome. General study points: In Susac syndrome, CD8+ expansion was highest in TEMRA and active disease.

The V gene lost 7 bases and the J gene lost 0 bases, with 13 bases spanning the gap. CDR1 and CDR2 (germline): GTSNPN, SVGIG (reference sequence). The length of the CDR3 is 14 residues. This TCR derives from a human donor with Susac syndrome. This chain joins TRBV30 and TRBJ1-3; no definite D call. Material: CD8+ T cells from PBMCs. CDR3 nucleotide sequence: TGTGCCTCTCATCTGGGCGACTCTGGAAACACCATATATTTT. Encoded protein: CASHLGDSGNTIYF.